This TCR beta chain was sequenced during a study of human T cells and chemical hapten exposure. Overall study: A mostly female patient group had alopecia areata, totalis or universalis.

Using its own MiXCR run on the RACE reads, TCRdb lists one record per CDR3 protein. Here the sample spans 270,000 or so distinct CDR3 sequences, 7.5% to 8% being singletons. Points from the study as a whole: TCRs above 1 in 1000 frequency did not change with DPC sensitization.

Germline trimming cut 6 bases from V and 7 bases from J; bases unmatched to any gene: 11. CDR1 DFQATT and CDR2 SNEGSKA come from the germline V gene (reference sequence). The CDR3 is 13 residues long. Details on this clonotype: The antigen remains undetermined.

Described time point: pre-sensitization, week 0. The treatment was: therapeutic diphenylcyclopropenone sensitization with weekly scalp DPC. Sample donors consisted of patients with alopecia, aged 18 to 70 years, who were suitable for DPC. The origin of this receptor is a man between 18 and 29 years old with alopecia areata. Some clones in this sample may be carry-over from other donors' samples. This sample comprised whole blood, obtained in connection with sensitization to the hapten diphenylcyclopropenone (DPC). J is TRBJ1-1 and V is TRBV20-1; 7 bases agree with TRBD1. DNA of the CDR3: TGCAGTGCCCGCGACAGGGTTTGGGGTGAAGCTTTCTTT. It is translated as CSARDRVWGEAFF.